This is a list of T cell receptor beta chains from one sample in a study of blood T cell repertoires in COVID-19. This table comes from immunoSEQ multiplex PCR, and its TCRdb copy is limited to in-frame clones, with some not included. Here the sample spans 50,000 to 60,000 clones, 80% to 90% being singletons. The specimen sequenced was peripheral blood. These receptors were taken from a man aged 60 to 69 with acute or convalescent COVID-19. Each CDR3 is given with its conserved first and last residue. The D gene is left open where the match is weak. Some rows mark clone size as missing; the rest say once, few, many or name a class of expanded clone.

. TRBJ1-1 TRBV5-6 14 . TGTGCCAGCAGCTTGTCGGCGGCAAACACTGAAGCTTTCTTT CASSLSAANTEAFF
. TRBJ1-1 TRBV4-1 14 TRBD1 TGCGCCAGCAGCCAACGACAGGGCGGAACTGAAGCTTTCTTT CASSQRQGGTEAFF
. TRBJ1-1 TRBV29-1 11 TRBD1 TGCAGCGGGACAGGGAACACTGAAGCTTTCTTT CSGTGNTEAFF
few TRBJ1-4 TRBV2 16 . TGTGCCAGCAGTGTTGAACAGGCCTCAGGCACCGAAAAACTGTTTTTT CASSVEQASGTEKLFF
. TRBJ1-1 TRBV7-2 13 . TGTGCCAGCAGCCTCAAGCGGAACACTGAAGCTTTCTTT CASSLKRNTEAFF
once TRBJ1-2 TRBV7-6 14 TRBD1 TGTGCCAGCAGCGCTTCCGGGACAGATCTTGGCTACACCTTC CASSASGTDLGYTF
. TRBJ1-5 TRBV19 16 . TGTGCCAGTAGTAAGCACACAGGGCCCAGCAATCAGCCCCAGCATTTT CASSKHTGPSNQPQHF
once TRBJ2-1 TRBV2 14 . TGTGCCAGCAGCCCGACAGCCACCTACAATGAGCAGTTCTTC CASSPTATYNEQFF
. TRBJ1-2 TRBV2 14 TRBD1 TGTGCCAGCAGTGTTATCGGGACAGGGGGTGGCTACACCTTC CASSVIGTGGGYTF
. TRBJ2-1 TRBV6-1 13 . TGTGCCAGCAGACAGGACTCCTACAATGAGCAGTTCTTC CASRQDSYNEQFF
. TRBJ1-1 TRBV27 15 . TGTGCCAGCTTCCCCCTGGCAGGGGTAAACACTGAAGCTTTCTTT CASFPLAGVNTEAFF
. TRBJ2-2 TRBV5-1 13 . TGCGCCAGCAGCTTGGACAGCACCGGGGAGCTGTTTTTT CASSLDSTGELFF
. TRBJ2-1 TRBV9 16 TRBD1 TGTGCCAGCAGCGTAGCGTCCCGGACAGGTTACAATGAGCAGTTCTTC CASSVASRTGYNEQFF
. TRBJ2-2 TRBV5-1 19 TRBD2 TGCGCCAGCAGCCTGGGACTAGCGGGGGTGAATCGGAACACCGGGGAGCTGTTTTTT CASSLGLAGVNRNTGELFF
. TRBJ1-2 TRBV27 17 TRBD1 TGTGCCAGCAGCCCCGATACAGGGGCCTCCATCTACTATGGCTACACCTTC CASSPDTGASIYYGYTF
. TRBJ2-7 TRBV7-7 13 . TGTGCCAGCAGCTTAGACAGGGCGGGCGAGCAGTACTTC CASSLDRAGEQYF
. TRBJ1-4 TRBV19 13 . TGTGCCAGTAGTAGGGCCGACCAAGAAAAACTGTTTTTT CASSRADQEKLFF
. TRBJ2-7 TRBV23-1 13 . TGCGCCAGTGTTCCAACGGGGATCTGCGAGCAGTACTTC CASVPTGICEQYF
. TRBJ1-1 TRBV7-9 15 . TGTGCCAGCAGCCGAACAGGGAGTATGAACACTGAAGCTTTCTTT CASSRTGSMNTEAFF
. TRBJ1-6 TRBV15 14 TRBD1 TGTGCCACCAGCGGAGACAGGGGAGATTCACCCCTCCACTTT CATSGDRGDSPLHF
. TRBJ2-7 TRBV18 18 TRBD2 TGTGCCAGCTCGCAGAATCAACTTGGACTAGCGAGTTACTACGAGCAGTACTTC CASSQNQLGLASYYEQYF
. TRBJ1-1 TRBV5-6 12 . TGTGCCAGCAGCTTGGTGGACTTTGAAGCTTTCTTT CASSLVDFEAFF
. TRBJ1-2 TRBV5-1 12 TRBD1 TGCGCCAGCAGCCTCAACAGGGGTGGCTACACCTTC CASSLNRGGYTF
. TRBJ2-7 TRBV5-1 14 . TGCGCCAGCAGCTTTATGGAGGGAGCCTACGAGCAGTACTTC CASSFMEGAYEQYF
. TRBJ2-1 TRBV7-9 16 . TGTGCCAGCACCCCCGACCGAGAATGGGGCCTTTGGGAGCAGTTCTTC CASTPDREWGLWEQFF
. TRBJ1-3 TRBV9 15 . TGTGCCAGCAGCCCCAACCTGAGGGCTGGAAACACCATATATTTT CASSPNLRAGNTIYF
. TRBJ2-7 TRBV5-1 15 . TGCGCCAGCAGCCCCTGGCCGAGGAGTATGCACGAGCAGTACTTC CASSPWPRSMHEQYF
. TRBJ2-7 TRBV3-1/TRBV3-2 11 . TGTGCCAGCAGCCAGGGCCGTGAGCAGTACTTC CASSQGREQYF
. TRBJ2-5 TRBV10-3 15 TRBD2 TGTGCCATCAGCGGGACTAGCGGGGGAACGGAGACCCAGTACTTC CAISGTSGGTETQYF
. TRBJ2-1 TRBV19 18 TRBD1 TGTGCCAGTAGTATAGATACCCGACAGGGGGTATCCTACAATGAGCAGTTCTTC CASSIDTRQGVSYNEQFF
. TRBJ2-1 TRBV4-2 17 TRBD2 TGTGCCAGCAGCCAAGATGGCCTAGCGGGGGAGTACAATGAGCAGTTCTTC CASSQDGLAGEYNEQFF
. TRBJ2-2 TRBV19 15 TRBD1 TGTGCCAGTAGCGGACAGGGGCTGAACACCGGGGAGCTGTTTTTT CASSGQGLNTGELFF
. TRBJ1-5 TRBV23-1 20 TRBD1 TGCGCCAGCAGTCATTCAGGACAGGGGGTAAGGAGATATAGCAATCAGCCCCAGCATTTT CASSHSGQGVRRYSNQPQHF
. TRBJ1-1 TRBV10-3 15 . TGTGCCATCAGTGAGTCGGGGGGGCAGAACACTGAAGCTTTCTTT CAISESGGQNTEAFF
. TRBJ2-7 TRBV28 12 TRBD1 TGTGCCAGCAGCCCAGACAGGGTCGAGCAGTACTTC CASSPDRVEQYF
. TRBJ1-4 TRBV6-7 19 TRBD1 TGTGCCAGCAGTTACCGGACAGGGGGCTTCCGTGCAACTAATGAAAAACTGTTTTTT CASSYRTGGFRATNEKLFF
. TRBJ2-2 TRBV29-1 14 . TGCAGCGTCAGGGGTGGGCTCCCGGCCGGGGAGCTGTTTTTT CSVRGGLPAGELFF
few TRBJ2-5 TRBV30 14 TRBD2 TGTGCCTGGAGTGTTGTTGCGGGGGATGAGACCCAGTACTTC CAWSVVAGDETQYF
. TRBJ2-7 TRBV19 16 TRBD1 TGTGCCAGTAGAAGAAGGGGACAGGAAAGCTCCTACGAGCAGTACTTC CASRRRGQESSYEQYF
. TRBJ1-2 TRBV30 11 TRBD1 TGTGCCCGACAGGGTCTTGGCGGCTACACCTTC CARQGLGGYTF
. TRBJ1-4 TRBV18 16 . TGTGCCAGCTCACAGATGACAGCAGCAACTAATGAAAAACTGTTTTTT CASSQMTAATNEKLFF
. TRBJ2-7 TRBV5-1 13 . TGCGCCAGCCGCCGGGGTTTGCTCTACGAGCAGTACTTC CASRRGLLYEQYF
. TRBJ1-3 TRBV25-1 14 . TGTGCCAGCAGTGGCCCGCAGGAGGGGAACACCATATATTTT CASSGPQEGNTIYF
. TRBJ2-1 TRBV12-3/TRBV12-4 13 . TGTGCCAGCACCGGGGGCTCCTACAATGAGCAGTTCTTC CASTGGSYNEQFF
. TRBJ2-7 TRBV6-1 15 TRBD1 TGTGCCAGCAGTGACGGACAGGGGGGCTCCTACGAGCAGTACTTC CASSDGQGGSYEQYF
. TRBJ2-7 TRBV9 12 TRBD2 TGTGCCAGCAGCGTCCGGGGGGACGAGCAGTACTTC CASSVRGDEQYF
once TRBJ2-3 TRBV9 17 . TGTGCCAGCAGCGTAGCCATTCTAGGTCCCTCCACAGATACGCAGTATTTT CASSVAILGPSTDTQYF
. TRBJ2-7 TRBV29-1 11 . TGCAGCGCCACCGACAGCTACGAGCAGTACTTC CSATDSYEQYF
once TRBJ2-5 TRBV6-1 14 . TGTGCCAGCAGTGAACCGGGGAGAGAGGCGACCCAGTACTTC CASSEPGREATQYF
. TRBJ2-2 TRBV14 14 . TGTGCCAGCAGCCAAGTACTGGTTACCGGGGAGCTGTTTTTT CASSQVLVTGELFF
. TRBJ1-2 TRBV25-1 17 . TGTGCCAGCAGCCAGCTAGGGGAACAGGGACCCAACTATGGCTACACCTTC CASSQLGEQGPNYGYTF
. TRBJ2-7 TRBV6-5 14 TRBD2 TGTGCCGGAGGGACTAGCGGGGGGGCCCACGAGCAGTACTTC CAGGTSGGAHEQYF
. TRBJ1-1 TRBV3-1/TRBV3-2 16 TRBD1 TGTGCCAGCAGCCAGGGATTACAGGGGTGGAACACTGAAGCTTTCTTT CASSQGLQGWNTEAFF
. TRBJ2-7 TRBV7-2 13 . TGTGCCAGCAGCCAACAGGTTACCTACGAGCAGTACTTC CASSQQVTYEQYF
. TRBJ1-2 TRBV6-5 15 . TGTGCCAGCACCGAAGGGGGGGGAGTGGACTATGGCTACACCTTC CASTEGGGVDYGYTF